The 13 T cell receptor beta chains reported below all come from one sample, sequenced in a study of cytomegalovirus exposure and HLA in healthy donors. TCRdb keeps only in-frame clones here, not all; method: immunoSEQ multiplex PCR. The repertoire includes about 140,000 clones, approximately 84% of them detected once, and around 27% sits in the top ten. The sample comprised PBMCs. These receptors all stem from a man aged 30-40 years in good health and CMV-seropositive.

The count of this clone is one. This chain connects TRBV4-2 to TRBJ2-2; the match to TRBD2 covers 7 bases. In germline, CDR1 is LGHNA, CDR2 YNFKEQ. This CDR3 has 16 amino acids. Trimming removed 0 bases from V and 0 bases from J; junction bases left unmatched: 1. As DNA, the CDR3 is TGTGCCAGCAGCCAAGAGGCGGGGGCGAACACCGGGGAGCTGTTTTTT. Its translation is CASSQEAGANTGELFF.

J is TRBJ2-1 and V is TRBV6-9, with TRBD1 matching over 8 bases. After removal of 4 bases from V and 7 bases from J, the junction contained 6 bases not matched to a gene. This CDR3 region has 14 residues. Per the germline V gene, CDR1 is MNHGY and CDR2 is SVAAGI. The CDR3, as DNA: TGTGCCAGCAGTTCCGACAGGGGAGTGAATGAGCAGTTCTTC. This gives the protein CASSSDRGVNEQFF.

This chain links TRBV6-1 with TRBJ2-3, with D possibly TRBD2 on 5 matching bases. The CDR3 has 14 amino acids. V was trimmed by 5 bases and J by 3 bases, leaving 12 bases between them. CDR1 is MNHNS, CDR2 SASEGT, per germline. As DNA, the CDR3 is TGTGCCAGCAGTCCTCGGGGTTCGACAGATACGCAGTATTTT. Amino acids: CASSPRGSTDTQYF.

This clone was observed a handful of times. CDR3 bases: TGTGCCAGCAGCTTACCGGGACTACACTCAGATACGCAGTATTTT. It codes for CASSLPGLHSDTQYF. This chain joins TRBV5-6 and TRBJ2-3; TRBD2 matches 7 bases. V was pared by 2 bases and J by 4 bases, with 7 bases of the junction left unmatched. CDR3 size: 15 residues. Germline V gene data show CDR1 as SGHDT and CDR2 as YYEEEE.

The CDR3 DNA is TGTGCCAGCAGCCCCGTTTGGGGAGGCTATGGCTACACCTTC. Its protein is CASSPVWGGYGYTF. This chain connects TRBV6-5 to TRBJ1-2; no definite D call. Germline lookup yields CDR1 MNHEY and CDR2 SVGAGI. V was shortened by 6 bases and J by 4 bases, with 15 bases between the two germline ends. The CDR3 is made up of 14 amino acids.

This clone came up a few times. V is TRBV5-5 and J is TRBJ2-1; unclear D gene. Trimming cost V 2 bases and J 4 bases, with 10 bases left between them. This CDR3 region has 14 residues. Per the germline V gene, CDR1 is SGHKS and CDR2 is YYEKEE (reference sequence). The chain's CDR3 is CASSLWNRYNEQFF. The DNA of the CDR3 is TGTGCCAGCAGCTTATGGAACAGATACAATGAGCAGTTCTTC.

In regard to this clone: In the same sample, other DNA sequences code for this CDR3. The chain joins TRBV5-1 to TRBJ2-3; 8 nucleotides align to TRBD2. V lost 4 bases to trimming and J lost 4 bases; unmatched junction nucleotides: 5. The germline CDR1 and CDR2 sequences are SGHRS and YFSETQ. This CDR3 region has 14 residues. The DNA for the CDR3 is TGCGCCAGCAGCCCCGGGACTAGTGCAGATACGCAGTATTTT. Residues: CASSPGTSADTQYF.

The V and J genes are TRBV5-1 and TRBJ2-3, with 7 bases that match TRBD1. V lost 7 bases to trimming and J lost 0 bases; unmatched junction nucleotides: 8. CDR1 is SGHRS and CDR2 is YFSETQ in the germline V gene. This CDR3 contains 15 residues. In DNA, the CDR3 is TGCGCCAGCTCCGAGGGACAGTCTAGCACAGATACGCAGTATTTT. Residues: CASSEGQSSTDTQYF.

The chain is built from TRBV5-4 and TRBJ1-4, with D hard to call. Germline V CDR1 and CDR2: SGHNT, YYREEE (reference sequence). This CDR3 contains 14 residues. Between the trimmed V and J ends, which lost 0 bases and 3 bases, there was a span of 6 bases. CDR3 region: CASSLGGANEKLFF. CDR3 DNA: TGTGCCAGCAGCTTGGGGGGAGCTAATGAAAAACTGTTTTTT.

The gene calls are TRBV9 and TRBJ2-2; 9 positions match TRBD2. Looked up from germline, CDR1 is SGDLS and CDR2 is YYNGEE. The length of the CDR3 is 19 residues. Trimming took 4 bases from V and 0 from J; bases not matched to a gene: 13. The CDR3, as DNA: TGTGCCAGCAGCAACGCGCGGGGGGGCGTCACGGCGAACACCGGGGAGCTGTTTTTT. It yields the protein CASSNARGGVTANTGELFF.

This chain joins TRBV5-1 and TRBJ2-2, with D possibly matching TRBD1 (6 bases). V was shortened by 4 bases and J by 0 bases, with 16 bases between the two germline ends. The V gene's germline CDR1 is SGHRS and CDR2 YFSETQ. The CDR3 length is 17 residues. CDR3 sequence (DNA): TGCGCCAGCAGCGGGTACGGGACACACACGAACACCGGGGAGCTGTTTTTT. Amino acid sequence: CASSGYGTHTNTGELFF.

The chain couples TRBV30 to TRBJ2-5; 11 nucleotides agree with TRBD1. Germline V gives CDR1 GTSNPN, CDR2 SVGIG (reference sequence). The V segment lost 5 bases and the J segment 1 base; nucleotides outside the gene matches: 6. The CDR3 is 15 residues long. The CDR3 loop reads CAWWGQGGIQETQYF. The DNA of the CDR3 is TGTGCCTGGTGGGGACAGGGGGGGATCCAAGAGACCCAGTACTTC.

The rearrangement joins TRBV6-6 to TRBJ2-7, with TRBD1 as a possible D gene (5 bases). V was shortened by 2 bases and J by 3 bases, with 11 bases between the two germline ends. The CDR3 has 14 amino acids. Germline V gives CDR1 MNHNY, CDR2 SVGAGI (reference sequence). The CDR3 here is CASSYDSVNYEQYF. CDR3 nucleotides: TGTGCCAGCAGTTACGACAGTGTGAACTACGAGCAGTACTTC.